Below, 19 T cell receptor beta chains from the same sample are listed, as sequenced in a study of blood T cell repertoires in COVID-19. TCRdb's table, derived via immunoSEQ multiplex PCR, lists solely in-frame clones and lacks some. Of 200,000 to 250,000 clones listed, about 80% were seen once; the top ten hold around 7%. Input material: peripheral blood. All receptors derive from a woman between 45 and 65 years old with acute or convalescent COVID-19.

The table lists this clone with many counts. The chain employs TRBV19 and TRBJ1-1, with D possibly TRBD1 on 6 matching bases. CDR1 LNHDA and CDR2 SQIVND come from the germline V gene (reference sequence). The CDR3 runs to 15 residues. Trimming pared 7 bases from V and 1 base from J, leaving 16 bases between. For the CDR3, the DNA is TGTGCCAGTAATATCGGACAGACACCGAACACTGAAGCTTTCTTT. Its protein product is CASNIGQTPNTEAFF.

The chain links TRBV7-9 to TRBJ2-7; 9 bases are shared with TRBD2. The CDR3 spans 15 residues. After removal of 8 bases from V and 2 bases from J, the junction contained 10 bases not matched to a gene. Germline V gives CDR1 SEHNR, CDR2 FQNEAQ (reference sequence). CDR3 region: CASGKSGGSAYEQYF. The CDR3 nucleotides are TGTGCCAGCGGAAAGAGCGGGGGGTCGGCCTACGAGCAGTACTTC.

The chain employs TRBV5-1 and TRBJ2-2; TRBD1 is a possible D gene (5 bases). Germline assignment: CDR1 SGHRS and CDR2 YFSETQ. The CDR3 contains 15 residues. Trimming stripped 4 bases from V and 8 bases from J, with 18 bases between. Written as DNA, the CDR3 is TGCGCCAGCAGCCGAACACAGGCGGAGACGGGGGAGCTGTTTTTT. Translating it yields CASSRTQAETGELFF.

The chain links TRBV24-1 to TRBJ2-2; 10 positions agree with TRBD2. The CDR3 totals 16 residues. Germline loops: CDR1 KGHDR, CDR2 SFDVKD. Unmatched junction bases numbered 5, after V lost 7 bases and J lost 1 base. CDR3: CATSPRTSGNTGELFF. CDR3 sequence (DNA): TGTGCCACCAGCCCCAGGACTAGCGGGAACACCGGGGAGCTGTTTTTT.

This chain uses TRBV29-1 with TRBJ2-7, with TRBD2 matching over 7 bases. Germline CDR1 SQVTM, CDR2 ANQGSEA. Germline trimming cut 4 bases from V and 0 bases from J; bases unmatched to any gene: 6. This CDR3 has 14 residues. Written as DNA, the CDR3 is TGCAGCGTTGTAGGAGGGAGGGCCTCCTACGAGCAGTACTTC. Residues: CSVVGGRASYEQYF.

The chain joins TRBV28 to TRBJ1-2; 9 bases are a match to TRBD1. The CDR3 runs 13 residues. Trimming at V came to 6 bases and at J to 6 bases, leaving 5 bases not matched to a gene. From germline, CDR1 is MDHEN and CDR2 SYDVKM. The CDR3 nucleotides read TGTGCCAGCAGGTCTACAGGGGGCCATGGCTACACCTTC. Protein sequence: CASRSTGGHGYTF.

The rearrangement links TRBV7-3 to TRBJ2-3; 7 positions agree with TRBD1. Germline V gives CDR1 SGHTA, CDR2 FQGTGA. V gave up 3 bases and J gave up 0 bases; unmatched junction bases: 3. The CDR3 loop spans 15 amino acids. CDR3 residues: CASSLDRSSTDTQYF. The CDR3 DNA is TGTGCCAGCAGCTTGGACAGGTCTAGCACAGATACGCAGTATTTT. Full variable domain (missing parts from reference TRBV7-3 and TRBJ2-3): GAGVSQTPSNKVTEKGKYVELRCDPISGHTALYWYRQSLGQGPEFLIYFQGTGAADDSGLPNDRFFAVRPEGSVSTLKIQRTERGDSAVYLCASSLDRSSTDTQYFGPGTRLTVL.

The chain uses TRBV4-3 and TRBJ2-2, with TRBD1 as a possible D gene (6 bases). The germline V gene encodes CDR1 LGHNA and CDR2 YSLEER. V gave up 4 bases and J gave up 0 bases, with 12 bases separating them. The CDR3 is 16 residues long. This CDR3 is CASSLSGHPNTGELFF. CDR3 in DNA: TGCGCCAGCAGCCTATCGGGACACCCGAACACCGGGGAGCTGTTTTTT.

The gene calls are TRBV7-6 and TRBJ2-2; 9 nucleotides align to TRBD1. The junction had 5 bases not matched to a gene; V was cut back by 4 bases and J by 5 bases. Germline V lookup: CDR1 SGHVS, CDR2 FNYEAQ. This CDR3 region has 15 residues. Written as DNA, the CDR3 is TGTGCCAGCAGCTCCGGGACAGGGCGAACCGGGGAGCTGTTTTTT. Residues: CASSSGTGRTGELFF.

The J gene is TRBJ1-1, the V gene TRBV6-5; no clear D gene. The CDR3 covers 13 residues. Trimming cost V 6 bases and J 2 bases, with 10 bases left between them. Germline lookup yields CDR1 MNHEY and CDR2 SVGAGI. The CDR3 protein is CASRRTLNTEAFF. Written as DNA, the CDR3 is TGTGCCAGCAGGAGGACTTTAAACACTGAAGCTTTCTTT.

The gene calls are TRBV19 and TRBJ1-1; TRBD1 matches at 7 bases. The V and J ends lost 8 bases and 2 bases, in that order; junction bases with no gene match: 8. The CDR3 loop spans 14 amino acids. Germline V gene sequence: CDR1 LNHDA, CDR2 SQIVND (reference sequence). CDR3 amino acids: CASAWTGQNTEAFF. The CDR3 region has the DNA TGTGCCAGTGCCTGGACAGGACAAAACACTGAAGCTTTCTTT.

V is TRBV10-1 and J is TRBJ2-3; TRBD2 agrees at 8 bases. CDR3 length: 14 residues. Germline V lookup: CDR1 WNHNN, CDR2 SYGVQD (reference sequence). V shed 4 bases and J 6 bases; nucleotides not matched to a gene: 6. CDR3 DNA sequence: TGCGCCAGCAGTGTAGCGGGGAGGGCGGATACGCAGTATTTT. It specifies CASSVAGRADTQYF.

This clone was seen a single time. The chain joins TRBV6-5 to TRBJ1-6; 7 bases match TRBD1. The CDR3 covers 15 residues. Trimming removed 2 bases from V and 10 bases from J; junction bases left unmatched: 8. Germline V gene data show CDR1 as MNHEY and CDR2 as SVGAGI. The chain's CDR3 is CASSYTGDIGSPLHF. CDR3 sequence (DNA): TGTGCCAGCAGTTACACAGGGGACATTGGGTCACCCCTCCACTTT.

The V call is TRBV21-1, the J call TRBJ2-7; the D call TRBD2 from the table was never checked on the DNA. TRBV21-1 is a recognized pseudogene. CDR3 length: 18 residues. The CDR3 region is CASGLVSGRAPPTYEQYF. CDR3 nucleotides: TGTGCCAGCGGTTTGGTTAGCGGGAGGGCCCCCCCTACCTACGAGCAGTACTTC.

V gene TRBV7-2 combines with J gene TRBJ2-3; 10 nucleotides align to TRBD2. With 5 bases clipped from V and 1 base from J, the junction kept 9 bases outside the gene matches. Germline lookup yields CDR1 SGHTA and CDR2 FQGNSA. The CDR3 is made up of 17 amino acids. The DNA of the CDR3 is TGTGCCAGCAGCCACCCCTTAACTAGCGGGGGCACAGATACGCAGTATTTT. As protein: CASSHPLTSGGTDTQYF.

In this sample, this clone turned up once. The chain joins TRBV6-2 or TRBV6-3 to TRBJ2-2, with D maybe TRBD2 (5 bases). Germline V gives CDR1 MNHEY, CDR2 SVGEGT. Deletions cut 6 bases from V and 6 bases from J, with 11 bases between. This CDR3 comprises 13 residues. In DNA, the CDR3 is TGTGCCAGCAGCCTACTAGATCCCGGGGAGCTGTTTTTT. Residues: CASSLLDPGELFF.

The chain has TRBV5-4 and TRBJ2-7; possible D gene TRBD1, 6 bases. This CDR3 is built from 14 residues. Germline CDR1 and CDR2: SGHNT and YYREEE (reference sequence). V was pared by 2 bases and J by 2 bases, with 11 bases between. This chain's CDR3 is CASSFPGHPYEQYF. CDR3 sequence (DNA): TGTGCCAGCAGCTTTCCGGGACACCCCTACGAGCAGTACTTC.

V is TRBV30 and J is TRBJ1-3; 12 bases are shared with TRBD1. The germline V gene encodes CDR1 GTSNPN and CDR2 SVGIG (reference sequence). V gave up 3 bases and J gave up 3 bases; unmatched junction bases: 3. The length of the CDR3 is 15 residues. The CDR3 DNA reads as TGTGCCTGGAGCGGGACAGGGGGCTTTGGAAACACCATATATTTT. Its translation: CAWSGTGGFGNTIYF.

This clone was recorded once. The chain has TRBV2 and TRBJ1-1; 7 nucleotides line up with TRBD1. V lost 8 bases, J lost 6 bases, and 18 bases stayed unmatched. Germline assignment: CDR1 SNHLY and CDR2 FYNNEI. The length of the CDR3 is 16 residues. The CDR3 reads CASRKERGTVLAEAFF. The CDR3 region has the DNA TGTGCCAGCCGCAAAGAGAGGGGGACAGTCTTGGCTGAAGCTTTCTTT.